The clone carrying this TCR beta chain was found many times. What it binds is not known. CDR1 MNHEY and CDR2 SVGAGI come from the germline V gene. This CDR3 has 16 amino acids. Losses at the gene ends were 4 bases for V and 3 bases for J; bases not matched to a gene: 7. Each CDR3 protein is one row after TCRdb ran MiXCR on the RT-PCR reads. The data contain about 240,000 distinct CDR3 sequences, 12% of them singletons. The sample is drawn from a study of response to subunit inactivated influenza vaccine. Overall study findings and caveats: Authors proposed each seasonal influenza vaccination draws in few new T cells.

The clonotype was recovered from a man in his fifties or sixties who received an inactivated influenza vaccine. Sample: non-naive T cells sorted from PBMCs, taken 14 to 15 days before vaccination. The rearrangement links TRBV6-5 to TRBJ1-4; 8 nucleotides line up with TRBD1. DNA of the CDR3: TGTGCCAGCAGTTTCGAGTTCAGGGGGCCTAATGAAAAACTGTTTTTT. Protein sequence: CASSFEFRGPNEKLFF.